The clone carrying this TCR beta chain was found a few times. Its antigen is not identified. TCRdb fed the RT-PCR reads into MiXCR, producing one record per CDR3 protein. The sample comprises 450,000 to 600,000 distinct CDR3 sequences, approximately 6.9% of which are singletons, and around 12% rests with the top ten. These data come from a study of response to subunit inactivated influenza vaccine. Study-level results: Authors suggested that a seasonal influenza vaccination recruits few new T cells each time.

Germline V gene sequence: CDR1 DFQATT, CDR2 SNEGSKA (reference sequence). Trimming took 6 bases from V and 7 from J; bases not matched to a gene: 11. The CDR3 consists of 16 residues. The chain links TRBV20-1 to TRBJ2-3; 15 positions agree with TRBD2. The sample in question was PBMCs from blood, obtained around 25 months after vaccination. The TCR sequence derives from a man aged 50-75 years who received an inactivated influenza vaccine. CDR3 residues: CSAAGLAGGIRNTQYF. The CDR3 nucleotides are TGCAGTGCCGCAGGACTAGCGGGGGGGATTAGAAATACGCAGTATTTT.